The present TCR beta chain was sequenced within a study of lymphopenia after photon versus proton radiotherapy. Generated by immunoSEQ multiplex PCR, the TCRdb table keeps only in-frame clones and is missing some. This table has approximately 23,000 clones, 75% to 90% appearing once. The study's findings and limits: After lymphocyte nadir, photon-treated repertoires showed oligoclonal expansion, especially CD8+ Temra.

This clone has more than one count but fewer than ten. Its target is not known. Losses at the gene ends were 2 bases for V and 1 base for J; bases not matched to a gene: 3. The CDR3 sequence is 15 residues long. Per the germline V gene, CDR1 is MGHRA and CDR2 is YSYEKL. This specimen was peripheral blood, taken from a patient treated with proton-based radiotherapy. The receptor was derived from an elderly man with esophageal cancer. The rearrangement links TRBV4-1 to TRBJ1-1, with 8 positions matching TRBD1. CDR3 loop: CASSQQDRENTEAFF. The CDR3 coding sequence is TGCGCCAGCAGCCAACAGGACAGGGAGAACACTGAAGCTTTCTTT.